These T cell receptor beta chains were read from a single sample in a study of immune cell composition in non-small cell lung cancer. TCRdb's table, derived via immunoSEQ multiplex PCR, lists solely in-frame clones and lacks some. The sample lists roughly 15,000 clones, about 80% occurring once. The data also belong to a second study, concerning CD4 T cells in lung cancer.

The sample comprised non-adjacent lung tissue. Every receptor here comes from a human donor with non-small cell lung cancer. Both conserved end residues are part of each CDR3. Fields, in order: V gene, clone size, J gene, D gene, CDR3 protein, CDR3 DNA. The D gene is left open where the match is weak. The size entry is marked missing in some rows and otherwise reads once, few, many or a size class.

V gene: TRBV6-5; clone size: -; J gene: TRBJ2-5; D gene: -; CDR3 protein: CASSYRRETQYF; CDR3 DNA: TGTGCCAGCAGTTACCGGAGAGAGACCCAGTACTTC
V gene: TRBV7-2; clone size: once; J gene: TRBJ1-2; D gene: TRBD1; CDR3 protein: CASSPQGGGYTF; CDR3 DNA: TGTGCCAGCAGCCCCCAGGGGGGTGGCTACACCTTC
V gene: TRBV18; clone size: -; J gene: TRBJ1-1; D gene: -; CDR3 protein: CASSPAVWGGNTEAFF; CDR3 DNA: TGTGCCAGCTCACCCGCTGTCTGGGGGGGGAACACTGAAGCTTTCTTT
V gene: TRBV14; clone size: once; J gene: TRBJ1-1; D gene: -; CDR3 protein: CASSRGPLTITEAFF; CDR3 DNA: TGTGCCAGCAGCCGGGGACCTCTAACAATCACTGAAGCTTTCTTT
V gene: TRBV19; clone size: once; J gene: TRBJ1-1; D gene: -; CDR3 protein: CASSILQLNTEAFF; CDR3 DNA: TGTGCCAGTAGTATATTGCAGTTGAACACTGAAGCTTTCTTT
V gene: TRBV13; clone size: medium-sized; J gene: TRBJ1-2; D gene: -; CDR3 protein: CASSLIRGPLYGYTF; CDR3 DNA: TGTGCCAGCAGTCTAATCAGGGGCCCTCTCTATGGCTACACCTTC
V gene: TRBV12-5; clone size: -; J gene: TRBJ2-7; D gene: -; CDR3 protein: CASGLTGEFEQYF; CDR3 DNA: TGTGCTAGTGGTTTGACCGGGGAGTTCGAGCAGTACTTC
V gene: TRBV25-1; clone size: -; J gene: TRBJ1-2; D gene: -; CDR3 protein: CASSEPFYGYTF; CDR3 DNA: TGTGCCAGCAGTGAACCATTCTATGGCTACACCTTC
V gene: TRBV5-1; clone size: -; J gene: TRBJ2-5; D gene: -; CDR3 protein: CASRWRGEQETQYF; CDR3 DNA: TGCGCCTCCCGGTGGAGGGGGGAGCAAGAGACCCAGTACTTC
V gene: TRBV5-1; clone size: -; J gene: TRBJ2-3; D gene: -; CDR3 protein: CATSEGPSTDTQYF; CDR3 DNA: TGCGCCACCAGCGAGGGTCCTAGCACAGATACGCAGTATTTT
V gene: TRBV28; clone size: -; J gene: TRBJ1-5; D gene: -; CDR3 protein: CASSLGGEFRPQHF; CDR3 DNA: TGTGCCAGCAGTTTGGGGGGCGAGTTCAGGCCCCAGCATTTT
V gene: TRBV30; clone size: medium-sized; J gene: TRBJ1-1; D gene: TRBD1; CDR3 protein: CAWWDRGKTEAFF; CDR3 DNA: TGTGCCTGGTGGGACAGGGGTAAGACTGAAGCTTTCTTT
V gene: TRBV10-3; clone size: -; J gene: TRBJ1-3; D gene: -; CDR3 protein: CAISEGYLSGNTIYF; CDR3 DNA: TGTGCCATCAGTGAGGGATATCTCTCTGGAAACACCATATATTTT
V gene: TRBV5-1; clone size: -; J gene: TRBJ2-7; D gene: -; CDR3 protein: CASSLALARSYEQYF; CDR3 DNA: TGCGCCAGCAGCTTGGCTCTAGCTCGTTCCTACGAGCAGTACTTC
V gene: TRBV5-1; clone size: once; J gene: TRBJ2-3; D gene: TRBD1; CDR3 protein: CASSLGGTGSTDTQYF; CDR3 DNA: TGCGCCAGCAGCTTGGGAGGGACAGGCAGCACAGATACGCAGTATTTT
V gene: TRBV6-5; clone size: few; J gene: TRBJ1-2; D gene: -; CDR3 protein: CASRDGANYGYTF; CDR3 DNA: TGTGCCAGCAGGGACGGGGCTAACTATGGCTACACCTTC
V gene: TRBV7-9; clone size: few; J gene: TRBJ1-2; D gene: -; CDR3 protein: CASSLGPVYGYTF; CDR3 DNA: TGTGCCAGCAGCTTAGGTCCGGTCTATGGCTACACCTTC
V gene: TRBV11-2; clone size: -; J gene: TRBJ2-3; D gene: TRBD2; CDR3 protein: CASSLLAGTDTQYF; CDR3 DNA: TGTGCCAGCAGCCTACTAGCGGGGACAGATACGCAGTATTTT
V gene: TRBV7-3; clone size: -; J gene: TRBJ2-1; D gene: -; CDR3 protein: CASSLAGTVGLNEQFF; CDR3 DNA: TGTGCCAGCAGCTTAGCGGGGACAGTAGGCCTCAATGAGCAGTTCTTC
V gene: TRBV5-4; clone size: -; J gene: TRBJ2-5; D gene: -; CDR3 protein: CASSLGGVGAVFRETQYF; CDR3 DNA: TGTGCCAGCAGCTTGGGCGGGGTTGGGGCGGTGTTCCGAGAGACCCAGTACTTC
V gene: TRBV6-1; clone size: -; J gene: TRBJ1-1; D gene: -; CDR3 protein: CASSGVDLYNTEAFF; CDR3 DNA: TGTGCCAGCAGTGGGGTTGACTTATATAACACTGAAGCTTTCTTT
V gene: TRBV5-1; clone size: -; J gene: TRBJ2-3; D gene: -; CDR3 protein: CASSLGSSGVTDTQYF; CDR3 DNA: TGCGCCAGCAGCTTGGGGAGTAGCGGAGTCACAGATACGCAGTATTTT
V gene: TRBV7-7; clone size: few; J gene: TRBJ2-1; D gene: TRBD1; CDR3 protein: CASSVDRDGYNEQFF; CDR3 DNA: TGTGCCAGCAGCGTCGACAGGGACGGCTACAATGAGCAGTTCTTC
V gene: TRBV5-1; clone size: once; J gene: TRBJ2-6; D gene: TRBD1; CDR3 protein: CASSSDRGVSGANVLTF; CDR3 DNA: TGCGCCAGCAGCTCCGACAGGGGAGTGTCTGGGGCCAACGTCCTGACTTTC